This T cell receptor beta chain was retrieved from a study of siplizumab effects on memory and regulatory T cells. The germline gives CDR1 LNHDA, CDR2 SQIVND (reference sequence). The CDR3 extends over 18 amino acids. J lost 3 bases, V lost 5 bases, and 10 bases had no gene match. Some clones are missing from TCRdb's copy, which holds only in-frame ones; the method was immunoSEQ multiplex PCR. The repertoire consists of around 100,000 clones, with roughly 94% occurring once and the leading ten covering approximately 0.66%. The specimen sequenced was Tregs sorted from blood. The J gene is TRBJ2-3, the V gene TRBV19; 14 bases line up with TRBD2. The receptor was isolated from a human donor in good health. CDR3 sequence reads: CASSFGGTSGSVTDTQYF. The CDR3 bases are TGTGCCAGTAGTTTTGGTGGGACTAGCGGGAGTGTAACAGATACGCAGTATTTT.